The next 14 T cell receptor beta chains were all read from a single sample in a study of cytomegalovirus exposure and HLA in healthy donors. Vbeta (60) and Jbeta (13) primers were used in the PCR. Libraries were prepared by immunoSEQ multiplex PCR; TCRdb keeps only in-frame clonotypes and omits some of them. The sample lists tens of thousands of clones; roughly 64% were seen once. Input material: PBMCs. The receptors come from a man younger than 45 in good health and CMV-seropositive.

This rearrangement joins TRBV6-6 to TRBJ2-7; 7 nucleotides line up with TRBD1. Germline CDR1 reads MNHNY; CDR2 reads SVGAGI (reference sequence). The V gene end was trimmed by 5 bases and the J gene end by 9 bases; junction bases not matched to a gene: 16. The CDR3 covers 15 residues. The CDR3 here is CASSDHRDSTPSQYF. CDR3 in DNA: TGTGCCAGCAGTGACCACCGGGACAGTACTCCCTCGCAGTACTTC.

The chain has TRBV7-9 and TRBJ2-5; D might be TRBD2 (6 bases). The CDR3 is 13 residues long. Germline lookup yields CDR1 SEHNR and CDR2 FQNEAQ (reference sequence). Trimming took 8 bases from V and 2 from J, leaving 12 bases between them. As DNA, the CDR3 is TGTGCCAGCGCGGTTGGGGGGCAAGAGACCCAGTACTTC. As protein: CASAVGGQETQYF.

The chain recombines TRBV5-3 with TRBJ2-5; D possibly corresponds to TRBD2 (6 bases). TRBV5-3 is marked as an open reading frame, function uncertain. V was shortened by 2 bases and J by 0 bases, with 8 bases between the two germline ends. The CDR3 has 14 residues. This CDR3 is CARSLTGDQETQYF. Written as DNA, the CDR3 is TGTGCCAGAAGCTTAACGGGGGACCAAGAGACCCAGTACTTC.

The chain couples TRBV6-6 to TRBJ1-5; 8 positions agree with TRBD1. The CDR3 covers 15 residues. V shed 2 bases and J 7 bases; nucleotides not matched to a gene: 7. Per germline, CDR1 MNHNY and CDR2 SVGAGI (reference sequence). CDR3 residues: CASSYGQGSGQPQHF. CDR3 DNA: TGTGCCAGCAGTTACGGACAGGGTTCAGGGCAGCCCCAGCATTTT.

This chain connects TRBV19 to TRBJ2-1, with TRBD1 matching 10 bases. V lost 3 bases, J lost 4 bases, and 9 bases stayed unmatched. Germline values: CDR1 LNHDA, CDR2 SQIVND (reference sequence). The CDR3 is 17 amino acids. Written as DNA, the CDR3 is TGTGCCAGTAGTATCTCCGGGACAGGGGTCCCTTACAATGAGCAGTTCTTC. Translating it yields CASSISGTGVPYNEQFF.

The chain has TRBV5-1 and TRBJ2-5, with 14 bases that match TRBD2. The V gene end was trimmed by 2 bases and the J gene end by 4 bases; junction bases not matched to a gene: 7. The CDR3 has 17 residues. In germline, CDR1 is SGHRS, CDR2 YFSETQ. The CDR3 DNA reads as TGCGCCAGCAGCTTCGGACTAGCGGGGGGAGGGATAGAGACCCAGTACTTC. Translation: CASSFGLAGGGIETQYF.

The rearrangement uses TRBV4-3 and TRBJ2-1; D is uncertain. V was trimmed by 0 bases and J by 4 bases, leaving 7 bases between them. The germline V gene has CDR1 LGHNA and CDR2 YSLEER. The CDR3 has 14 amino acids. CDR3 sequence: CASSQEFGYNEQFF. The CDR3 DNA sequence: TGCGCCAGCAGCCAAGAGTTCGGTTACAATGAGCAGTTCTTC.

This clone was found once. V is TRBV28 and J is TRBJ2-7; 8 bases line up with TRBD1. In germline, CDR1 is MDHEN, CDR2 SYDVKM. The CDR3 extends over 14 amino acids. The trim removed 8 bases at V and 3 bases at J, leaving 9 bases unmatched. CDR3 sequence reads: CASLTGTGGYEQYF. The CDR3 nucleotides read TGTGCCAGCCTAACCGGGACAGGTGGCTACGAGCAGTACTTC.

Comment on this clone: One end of the junction varies from germline; a read error may be responsible. The CDR3 DNA sequence: TGTGCCAGCAGTTTGGGACAGGCTCCCTACGGGCAGTACTTC. Amino acids: CASSLGQAPYGQYF. The genes are TRBV28 and TRBJ2-7, with 8 bases aligning to TRBD1. This CDR3 is 14 amino acids long. The V gene's germline CDR1 is MDHEN and CDR2 SYDVKM.

This clone was seen a few times. This chain connects TRBV4-3 to TRBJ1-5; no firm D call. Germline values: CDR1 LGHNA, CDR2 YSLEER. Between the trimmed V and J ends, which lost 0 bases and 4 bases, there was a span of 7 bases. The CDR3 is made up of 14 amino acids. CDR3 amino acids: CASSQEWQNQPQHF. The CDR3 nucleotides read TGCGCCAGCAGCCAAGAGTGGCAGAATCAGCCCCAGCATTTT.

This chain joins TRBV11-3 and TRBJ2-3; 10 nucleotides match TRBD2. CDR1 SGHNT and CDR2 YENEEA come from the germline V gene. The CDR3 extends over 16 amino acids. V shed 5 bases, J shed 3 bases, and the junction held 8 bases outside the gene matches. The DNA for the CDR3 is TGTGCCAGCAGCCCGGTAGCGGGAGGTGTGACAGATACGCAGTATTTT. Protein product: CASSPVAGGVTDTQYF.

This chain uses TRBV7-9 with TRBJ2-1; 12 positions agree with TRBD2. The CDR3 consists of 16 residues. V lost 10 bases to trimming and J lost 2 bases; unmatched junction nucleotides: 9. Per germline, CDR1 SEHNR and CDR2 FQNEAQ (reference sequence). CDR3 coding DNA: TGTGCCACCTTAAAACTAGCGGGAGGCACCTACAATGAGCAGTTCTTC. It encodes CATLKLAGGTYNEQFF. Together with reference TRBV7-9 and TRBJ2-1, the CDR3 gives the full variable domain: DTGVSQNPRHKITKRGQNVTFRCDPISEHNRLYWYRQTLGQGPEFLTYFQNEAQLEKSRLLSDRFSAERPKGSFSTLEIQRTEQGDSAMYLCATLKLAGGTYNEQFFGPGTRLTVL.

This clone has only one observation. The chain carries TRBV7-9 and TRBJ1-5, with 10 bases matching TRBD1. Looked up from germline, CDR1 is SEHNR and CDR2 is FQNEAQ (reference sequence). V was clipped by 0 bases and J by 4 bases; unmatched bases: 6. The CDR3 is 17 residues long. CDR3 sequence (DNA): TGTGCCAGCAGCTTAGCGACAGGGGGCGAGGGGAATCAGCCCCAGCATTTT. It translates to CASSLATGGEGNQPQHF.

The V call is TRBV5-1, the J call TRBJ2-1, with 15 nucleotides matching TRBD2. This CDR3 is built from 16 residues. J lost 4 bases, V lost 4 bases, and 3 bases had no gene match. CDR1 is SGHRS and CDR2 is YFSETQ in the germline V gene. The CDR3 loop is CASSLGLAGGYNEQFF. The CDR3, as DNA: TGCGCCAGCAGCCTAGGACTAGCGGGGGGGTACAATGAGCAGTTCTTC.